This T cell receptor (beta chain) is from a study of blood T cell repertoires in COVID-19. This clone occurred many times. Measured with immunoSEQ multiplex PCR; TCRdb has only the in-frame clones, and not every one. The table records 200,000 to 250,000 clones, around 90% of them present only once. The germline gives CDR1 SNHLY, CDR2 FYNNEI. J was trimmed by 3 bases and V by 1 base; bases with no gene match: 2. The CDR3 consists of 14 residues. The rearrangement joins TRBV2 to TRBJ1-2, with 7 bases matching TRBD1. Sequences were obtained from PBMCs or T cells enriched from blood (not recorded which). The sequence was obtained from a man aged 30 to 39 who had been exposed to COVID-19. CDR3 amino acids: CASSEGGQYYGYTF. Written as DNA, the CDR3 is TGTGCCAGCAGTGAAGGGGGACAGTACTATGGCTACACCTTC.